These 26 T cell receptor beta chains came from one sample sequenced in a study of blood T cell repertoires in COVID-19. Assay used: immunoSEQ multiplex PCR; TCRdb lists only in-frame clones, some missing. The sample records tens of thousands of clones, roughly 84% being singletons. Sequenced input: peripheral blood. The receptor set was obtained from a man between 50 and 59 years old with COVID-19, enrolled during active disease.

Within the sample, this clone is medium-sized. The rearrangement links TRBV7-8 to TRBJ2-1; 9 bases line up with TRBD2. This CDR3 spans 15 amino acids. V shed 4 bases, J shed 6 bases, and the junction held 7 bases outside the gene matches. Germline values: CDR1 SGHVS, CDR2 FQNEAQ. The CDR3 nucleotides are TGTGCCAGCAGCTCGCCCCTGACTAGCGGCAATGAGCAGTTCTTC. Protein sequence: CASSSPLTSGNEQFF.

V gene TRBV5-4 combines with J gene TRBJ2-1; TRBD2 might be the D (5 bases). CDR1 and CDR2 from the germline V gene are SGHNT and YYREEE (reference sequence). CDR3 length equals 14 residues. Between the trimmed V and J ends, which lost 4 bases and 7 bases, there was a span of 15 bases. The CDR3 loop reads CASSGEGGRNEQFF. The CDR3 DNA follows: TGTGCCAGCAGCGGCGAAGGAGGTCGGAATGAGCAGTTCTTC.

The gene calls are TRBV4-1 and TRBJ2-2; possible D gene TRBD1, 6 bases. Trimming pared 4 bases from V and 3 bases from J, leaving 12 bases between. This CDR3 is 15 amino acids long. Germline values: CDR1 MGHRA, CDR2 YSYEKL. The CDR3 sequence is CASSRQAPDTGELFF. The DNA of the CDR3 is TGCGCCAGCAGCCGACAGGCGCCAGACACCGGGGAGCTGTTTTTT.

CDR3 loop: CASSQDLAVQETQYF. Here the CDR3 DNA reads TGTGCCAGCAGCCAAGACCTAGCGGTCCAAGAGACCCAGTACTTC. The chain recombines TRBV4-2 with TRBJ2-5; 7 nucleotides match TRBD2. Germline CDR1 LGHNA, CDR2 YNFKEQ. V shed 0 bases and J 1 base; nucleotides not matched to a gene: 2. This CDR3 has 15 amino acids.

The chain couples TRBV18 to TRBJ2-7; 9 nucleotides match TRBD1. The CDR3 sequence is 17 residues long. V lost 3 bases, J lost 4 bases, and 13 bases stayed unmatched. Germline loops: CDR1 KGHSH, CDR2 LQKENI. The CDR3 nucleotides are TGTGCCAGCTCACCGACCCCAGTGGGACAGGGACTTTACGAGCAGTACTTC. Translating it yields CASSPTPVGQGLYEQYF.

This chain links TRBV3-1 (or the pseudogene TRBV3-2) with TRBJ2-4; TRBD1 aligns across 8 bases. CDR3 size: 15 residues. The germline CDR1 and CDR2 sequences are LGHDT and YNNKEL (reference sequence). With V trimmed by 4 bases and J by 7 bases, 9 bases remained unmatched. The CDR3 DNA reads TGTGCCAGCAGCCTCAGCACCGGGACAGGCAACATTCAGTACTTC. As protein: CASSLSTGTGNIQYF.

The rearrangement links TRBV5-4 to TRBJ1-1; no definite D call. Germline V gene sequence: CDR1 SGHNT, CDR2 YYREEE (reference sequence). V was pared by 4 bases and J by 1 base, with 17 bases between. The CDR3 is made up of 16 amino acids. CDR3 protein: CASSQSGGRSNTEAFF. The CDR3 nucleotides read TGTGCCAGCAGCCAGTCGGGAGGGCGCTCGAACACTGAAGCTTTCTTT.

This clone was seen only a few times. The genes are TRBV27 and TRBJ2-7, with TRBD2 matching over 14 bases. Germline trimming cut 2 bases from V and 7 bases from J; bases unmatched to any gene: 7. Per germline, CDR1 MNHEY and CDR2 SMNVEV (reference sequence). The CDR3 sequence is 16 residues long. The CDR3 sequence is CASSLTGLAGVHEQYF. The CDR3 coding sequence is TGTGCCAGCAGTTTAACGGGACTAGCGGGAGTACATGAGCAGTACTTC.

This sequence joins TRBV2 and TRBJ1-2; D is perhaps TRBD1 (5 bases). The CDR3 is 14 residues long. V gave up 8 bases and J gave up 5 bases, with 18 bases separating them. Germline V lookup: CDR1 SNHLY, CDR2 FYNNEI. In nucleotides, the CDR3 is TGTGCCAGCCTCTCAGGGTCCCTTTATTATGGCTACACCTTC. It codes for CASLSGSLYYGYTF.

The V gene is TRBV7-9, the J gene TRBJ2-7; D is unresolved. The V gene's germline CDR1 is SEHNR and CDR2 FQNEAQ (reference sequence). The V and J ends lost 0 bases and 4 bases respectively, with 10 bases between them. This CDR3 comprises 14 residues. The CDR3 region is CASSLAGDMYEQYF. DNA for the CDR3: TGTGCCAGCAGCTTAGCGGGTGACATGTACGAGCAGTACTTC.

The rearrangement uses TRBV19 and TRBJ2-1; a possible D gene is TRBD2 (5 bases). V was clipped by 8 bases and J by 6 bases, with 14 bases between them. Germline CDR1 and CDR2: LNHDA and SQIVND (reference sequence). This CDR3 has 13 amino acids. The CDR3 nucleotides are TGTGCCAGTTCCGCCCCAGAGGGCAATGAGCAGTTCTTC. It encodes CASSAPEGNEQFF.

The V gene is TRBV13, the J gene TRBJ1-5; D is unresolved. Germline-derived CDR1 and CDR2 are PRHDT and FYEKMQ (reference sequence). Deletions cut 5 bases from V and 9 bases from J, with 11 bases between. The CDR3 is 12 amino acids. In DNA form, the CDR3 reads TGTGCCAGCAGCGCCGGTCGCCGGCCCCAGCATTTT. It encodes CASSAGRRPQHF.

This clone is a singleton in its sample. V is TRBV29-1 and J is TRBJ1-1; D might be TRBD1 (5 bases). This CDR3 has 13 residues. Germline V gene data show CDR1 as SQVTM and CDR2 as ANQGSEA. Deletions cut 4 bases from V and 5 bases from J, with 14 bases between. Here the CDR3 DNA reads TGCAGCGTTGTGGGAGGGAAGGGGACTGAAGCTTTCTTT. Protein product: CSVVGGKGTEAFF.

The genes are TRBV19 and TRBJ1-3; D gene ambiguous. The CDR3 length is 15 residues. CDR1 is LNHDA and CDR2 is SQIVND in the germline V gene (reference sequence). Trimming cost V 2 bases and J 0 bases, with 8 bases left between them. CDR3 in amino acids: CASSINPSSGNTIYF. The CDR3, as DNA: TGTGCCAGTAGTATAAACCCGAGCTCTGGAAACACCATATATTTT. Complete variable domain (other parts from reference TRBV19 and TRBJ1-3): DGGITQSPKYLFRKEGQNVTLSCEQNLNHDAMYWYRQDPGQGLRLIYYSQIVNDFQKGDIAEGYSVSREKKESFPLTVTSAQKNPTAFYLCASSINPSSGNTIYFGEGSWLTVV.

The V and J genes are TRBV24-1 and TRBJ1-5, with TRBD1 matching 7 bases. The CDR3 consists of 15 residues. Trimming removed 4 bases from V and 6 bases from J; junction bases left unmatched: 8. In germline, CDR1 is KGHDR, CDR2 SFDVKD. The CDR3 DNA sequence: TGTGCCACCAGTGACCCAGGACAGGTTGCTCAGCCCCAGCATTTT. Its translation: CATSDPGQVAQPQHF.

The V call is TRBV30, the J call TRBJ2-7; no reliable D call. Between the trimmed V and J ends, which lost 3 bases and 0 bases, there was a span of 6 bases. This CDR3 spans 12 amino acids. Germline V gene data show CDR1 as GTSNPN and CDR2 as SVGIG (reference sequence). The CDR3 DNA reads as TGTGCCTGGAGGGCTAGCTCCTACGAGCAGTACTTC. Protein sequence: CAWRASSYEQYF.

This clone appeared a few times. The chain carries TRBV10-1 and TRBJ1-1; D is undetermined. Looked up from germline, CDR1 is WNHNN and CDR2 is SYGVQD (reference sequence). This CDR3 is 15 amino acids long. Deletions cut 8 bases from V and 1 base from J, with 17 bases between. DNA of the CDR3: TGCGCCAGCTCCCTCTCCCAGGCGGGGAACACTGAAGCTTTCTTT. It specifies CASSLSQAGNTEAFF.

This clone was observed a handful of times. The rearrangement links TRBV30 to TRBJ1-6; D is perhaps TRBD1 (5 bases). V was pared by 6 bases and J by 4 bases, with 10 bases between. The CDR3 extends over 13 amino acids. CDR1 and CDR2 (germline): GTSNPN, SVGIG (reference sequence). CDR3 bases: TGTGCCTGTACGACAGCTTATAATTCACCCCTCCACTTT. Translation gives CACTTAYNSPLHF.

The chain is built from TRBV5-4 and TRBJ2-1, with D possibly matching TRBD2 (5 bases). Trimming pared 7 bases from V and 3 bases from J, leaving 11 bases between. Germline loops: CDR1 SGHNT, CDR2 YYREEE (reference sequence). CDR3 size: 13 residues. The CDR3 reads CASLRDNYNEQFF. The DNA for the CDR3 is TGTGCCAGCCTGAGGGATAACTACAATGAGCAGTTCTTC.

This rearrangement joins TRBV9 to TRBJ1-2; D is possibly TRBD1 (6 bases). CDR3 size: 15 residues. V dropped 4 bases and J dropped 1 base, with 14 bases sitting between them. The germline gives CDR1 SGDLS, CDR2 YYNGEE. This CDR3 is CASSPPGQNNYGYTF. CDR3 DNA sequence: TGTGCCAGCAGCCCCCCGGGACAAAATAACTATGGCTACACCTTC.

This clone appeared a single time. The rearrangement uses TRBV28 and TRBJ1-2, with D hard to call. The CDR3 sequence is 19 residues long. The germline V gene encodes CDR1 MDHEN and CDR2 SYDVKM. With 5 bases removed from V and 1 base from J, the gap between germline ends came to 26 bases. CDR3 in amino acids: CASSPPRWANPKDNYGYTF. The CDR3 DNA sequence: TGTGCCAGCAGTCCTCCCCGTTGGGCGAACCCCAAGGATAACTATGGCTACACCTTC.

The CDR3 region is CAWLDRARAYEQYF. The CDR3 DNA sequence: TGTGCCTGGCTTGACAGGGCGCGGGCCTACGAGCAGTACTTC. The rearrangement links TRBV30 to TRBJ2-7, with 7 bases identical to TRBD1. V lost 5 bases, J lost 2 bases, and 9 bases stayed unmatched. CDR1 and CDR2 (germline): GTSNPN, SVGIG (reference sequence). The CDR3 consists of 14 residues.

The CDR3: CASSTNPRRENTEAFF. Here the CDR3 DNA reads TGTGCCAGTAGTACAAACCCCCGCAGGGAGAACACTGAAGCTTTCTTT. This sequence joins TRBV19 and TRBJ1-1, with a weak D call TRBD1 (5 bases). V dropped 4 bases and J dropped 1 base, with 16 bases sitting between them. This CDR3 is built from 16 residues. Germline V lookup: CDR1 LNHDA, CDR2 SQIVND (reference sequence).

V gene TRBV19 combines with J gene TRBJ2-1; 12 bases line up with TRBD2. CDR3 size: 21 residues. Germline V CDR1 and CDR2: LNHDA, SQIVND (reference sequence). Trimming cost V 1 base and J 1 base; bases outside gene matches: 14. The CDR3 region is CASSIAAGASGRAWSYNEQFF. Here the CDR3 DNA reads TGTGCCAGTAGTATAGCGGCGGGGGCTAGCGGGAGGGCCTGGTCCTACAATGAGCAGTTCTTC.

The CDR3 DNA reads as TGTGCCAGCAGCTTAGGGGGACTGTACTACAATGAGCAGTTCTTC. Translation: CASSLGGLYYNEQFF. The chain carries TRBV7-2 and TRBJ2-1, with D perhaps TRBD2 (6 bases). Germline V gene data show CDR1 as SGHTA and CDR2 as FQGNSA. The CDR3 spans 15 residues. V shed 1 base and J shed 3 bases, with 10 bases lying between them.

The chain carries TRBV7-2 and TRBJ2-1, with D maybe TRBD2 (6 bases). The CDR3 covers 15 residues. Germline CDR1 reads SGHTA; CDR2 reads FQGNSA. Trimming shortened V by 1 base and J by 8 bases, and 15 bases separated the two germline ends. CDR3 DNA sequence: TGTGCCAGCAGCTTAGTAGGAGGGGCTGTGGATGAGCAGTTCTTC. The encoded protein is CASSLVGGAVDEQFF.